This T cell receptor (beta chain) was sequenced for a study of T-cell memory formation after mild COVID-19 (dated by TCRdb to the early 2020s). Study-level background: TCR sequence clusters from the two donors were largely donor specific. Two young, previously healthy adult volunteers made up the cohort, one male and one female. T-cell clones expanding and contracting after mild COVID-19 in a couple of donors were tracked by longitudinal TCRalpha and TCRbeta repertoire sequencing. The paper as a whole reports these results and caveats: Balanced CD4/CD8 phenotypes were observed for clones contracting from day 15 to 85, whereas a bias towards CD4+ was observed for a second wave of clones expanding from day 15 to 37. Contracting CD4+ clones appeared mostly in the CM and EM memory subsets, whereas CD8+ clones were enriched in EMRA. Only two mild cases were covered by the study, and larger cohorts that include severe cases with pre-infection samples were considered necessary. Some responding clones were detected in pre-infection memory, suggesting pre-existing cross-reactive memory T cells joined the SARS-CoV-2 response. SARS-CoV-2 specificity was not confirmed for the second-wave clones peaking on day 37.

Worth noting for this clonotype: No antigen is known for it. Base qualities were left out, and no much larger clone turns up one base away.

Sequenced on an Illumina NovaSeq 6000. cDNA libraries for TCRalpha and TCRbeta were prepared by 5'RACE using constant-segment primers, with sample barcodes and unique molecular identifiers added. Trizol reagent was used to extract RNA from every sample. Libraries were amplified in two PCR steps, with a second sample barcode and Illumina TruSeq adapters added in the second step. Sequencing of the libraries was done on an Illumina NovaSeq, producing 2 x 150 bp paired-end reads. The authors' analysis ran thus. Reads were demultiplexed and collapsed into UMI-guided consensus sequences with migec v1.2.7. Using mixcr v2.1.11, the UMI consensuses were aligned to TRA and TRB V and J templates and assembled into clonotypes. Expanded or contracted clonotypes were those called significant by both edgeR and NoisET, with noise models trained on biological replicates. edgeR calls used a false discovery rate-adjusted p below 0.01 and a log2 fold-change threshold of 1. As an exploratory analysis of dynamics, PCA with hierarchical clustering was applied to max-normalized trajectories of the 1000 most abundant clonotypes. Each responding clone was given a CD4 or CD8 phenotype based on the CD4+ and CD8+ repertoires, which had been sequenced separately. The raw public data were reprocessed by TCRdb itself: fastp quality trimming at Q25, MiXCR clonotype calling, in-frame beta chains only. Rows with one shared CDR3 protein collapse into an entry with the most common genes and DNA. The V and J calls were determined by TCRdb, not by the authors. The sample has approximately 430,000 distinct CDR3 sequences on record, less than 25% of them singletons. The ten largest clones represent around 14% of the sample.

From the cysteine through the phenylalanine, the CDR3 covers 16 amino acids. CDR3 DNA only is kept here, 48 bases in frame from base 1. Unmatched junction bases come to 7, with V trimmed by 0 bases and J by 5 bases. CDR1 and CDR2, looked up from the germline V gene, are LGHNA and YNFKEQ. Ficoll-Paque density gradient centrifugation was used to isolate PBMCs. The V and J segments used are TRBV4-2 and TRBJ1-2, with 9 central nucleotides matching TRBD1. Sequences were obtained from PBMCs or a T cell subset sorted from them (not recorded which). The clonotype comes from an adult woman who had mild COVID-19 (a few samples of this study predate the infection). The sample titles of this study are shuffled in the database, so cell type and time point are left out; the donor was told from shared clones. The CDR3 region: CASSQDPTGGGYGYTF. The DNA is TGTGCCAGCAGCCAAGACCCTACAGGGGGCGGGTATGGCTACACCTTC.